This T cell receptor (beta chain) was captured by sequencing in a study of T-cell memory formation after mild COVID-19. Germline CDR1 and CDR2: SGHTA and FQGNSA. V lost 0 bases and J lost 5, with 8 bases in between. The length of the CDR3 is 13 residues. MiXCR was run by TCRdb on the 5' RACE reads, yielding one entry per CDR3 protein. This table holds 300,000 to 350,000 distinct CDR3 sequences, less than 20% found once. Input material: PBMCs or a T cell subset sorted from them (not recorded which). The chain has TRBV7-2 and TRBJ2-7; D possibly corresponds to TRBD2 (5 bases). The receptor was derived from a man between 18 and 35 years old who had mild COVID-19 (a few samples of this study predate the infection). Cell type and time point are not known. CDR3 DNA: TGTGCCAGCAGCTTAGCGCGGACTGACGAGCAGTACGTC. As protein: CASSLARTDEQYV.